This paragraph covers one TCR beta chain sequence. Here immunoSEQ multiplex PCR was the method, and the copy in TCRdb shows in-frame clones only, minus some. The data contain some 50,000 clones, approximately 90% of them seen just once; the ten biggest clones take up 5.5% to 8%. The CDR3 loop spans 15 amino acids. Germline V CDR1 and CDR2: SGHAT, FQNNGV. Trimming removed 4 bases from V and 6 bases from J; junction bases left unmatched: 9. The sample belongs to a study of blood T cell repertoires in COVID-19. Study details: Sites in the United States, Italy and Spain provided acute and convalescent COVID-19 samples. T cells, B-cell-depleted T cells, or PBMCs supplied cDNA or gDNA.

What was sequenced was peripheral blood. This sequence joins TRBV11-2 and TRBJ2-1; 7 bases match TRBD2. The sequence was collected from a man aged 35 to 55 with acute or convalescent COVID-19. CDR3 region: CASSSVRGDLNEQFF. CDR3 DNA sequence: TGTGCCAGCAGCTCCGTTCGGGGGGATCTCAATGAGCAGTTCTTC.